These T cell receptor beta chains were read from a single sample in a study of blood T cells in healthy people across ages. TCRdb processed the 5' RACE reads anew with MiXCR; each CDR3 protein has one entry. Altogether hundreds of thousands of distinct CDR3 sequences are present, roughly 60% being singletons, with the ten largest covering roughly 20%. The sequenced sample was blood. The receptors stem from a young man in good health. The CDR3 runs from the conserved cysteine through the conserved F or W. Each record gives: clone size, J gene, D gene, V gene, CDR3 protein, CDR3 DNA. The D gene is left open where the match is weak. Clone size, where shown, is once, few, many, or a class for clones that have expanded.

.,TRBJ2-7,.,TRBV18,CASSPPGGSVHEQYF,TGTGCCAGCTCACCACCGGGAGGTAGCGTCCACGAGCAGTACTTC
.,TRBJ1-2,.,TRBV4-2,CASTQDGRSYTF,TGTGCCAGCACCCAAGATGGTAGGAGCTACACCTTC
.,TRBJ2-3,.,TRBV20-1,CSARPTGRPSDTQYF,TGCAGTGCTAGGCCCACAGGGCGTCCCTCAGATACGCAGTATTTT
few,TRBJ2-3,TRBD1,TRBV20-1,CSAGPGTGDWDTQYF,TGCAGTGCTGGCCCAGGGACAGGGGATTGGGATACGCAGTATTTT
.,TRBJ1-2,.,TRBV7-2,CASSHNWGDYGYTF,TGTGCCAGCAGCCACAATTGGGGGGACTATGGCTACACCTTC
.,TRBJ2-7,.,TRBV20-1,CSANTGPEQYF,TGCAGTGCAAACACAGGACCCGAGCAGTACTTC
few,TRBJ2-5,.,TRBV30,CAWSRGYPETQYF,TGTGCCTGGAGTCGTGGCTACCCAGAGACCCAGTACTTC
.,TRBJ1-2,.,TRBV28,CASSLEQIYGYTF,TGTGCCAGCAGTTTAGAGCAAATCTATGGCTACACCTTC
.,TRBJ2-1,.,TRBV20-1,CSALEDYYNEQFF,TGCAGTGCTCTAGAGGACTACTACAATGAGCAGTTCTTC
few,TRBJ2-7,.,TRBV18,CASSPATGPSYEQYF,TGTGCCAGCTCACCAGCGACTGGGCCCTCCTACGAGCAGTACTTC
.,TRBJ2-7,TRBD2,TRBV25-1,CASSPGLASPYEQYF,TGTGCCAGCAGTCCGGGACTAGCGAGCCCCTACGAGCAGTACTTC
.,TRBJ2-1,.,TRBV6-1,CASSVQGRPYNEQFF,TGTGCCAGCAGTGTACAGGGTAGACCCTACAATGAGCAGTTCTTC
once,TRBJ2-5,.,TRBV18,CASSPLETGLTGAQYF,TGTGCCAGCTCACCGCTTGAGACAGGCCTCACCGGGGCCCAGTACTTC
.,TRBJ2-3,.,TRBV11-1,CASSGLFQDTQYF,TGTGCCAGCAGCGGGCTTTTTCAGGATACGCAGTATTTT
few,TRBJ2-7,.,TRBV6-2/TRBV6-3,CASSSGIRNYEQYF,TGTGCCAGCAGTTCGGGAATTCGAAACTACGAGCAGTACTTC
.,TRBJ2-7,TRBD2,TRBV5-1,CASSPYSGLAGPYEQYF,TGCGCCAGCAGCCCCTACTCGGGACTAGCGGGACCCTACGAGCAGTACTTC
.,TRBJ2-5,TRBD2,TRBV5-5,CASSEAGQSTSGGTQYF,TGTGCCAGCAGCGAAGCGGGGCAAAGCACGTCCGGCGGGACCCAGTACTTC
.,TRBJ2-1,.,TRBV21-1,CASGGREGRDEQFF,TGTGCCAGCGGGGGGCGGGAGGGCCGTGATGAGCAGTTCTTC
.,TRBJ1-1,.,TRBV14,CASSQGPTAFF,TGTGCCAGCAGCCAAGGACCCACGGCTTTCTTT
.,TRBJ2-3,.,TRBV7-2,CASSLGVGGGSTDTQYF,TGTGCCAGCAGCTTAGGGGTAGGCGGCGGGTCCACAGATACGCAGTATTTT
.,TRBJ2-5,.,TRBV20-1,CSAVRAEYQETQYF,TGCAGTGCTGTGCGAGCCGAGTACCAAGAGACCCAGTACTTC
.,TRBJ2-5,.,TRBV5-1,CASSFAGYFQETQYF,TGCGCCAGCAGCTTTGCGGGGTACTTCCAAGAGACCCAGTACTTC
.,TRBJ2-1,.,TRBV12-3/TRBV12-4,CASSSDSINGVQFF,TGTGCCAGCAGTTCTGACTCCATAAACGGAGTGCAGTTCTTC
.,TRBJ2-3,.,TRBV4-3,CASNQEGATDTQYF,TGCGCCAGCAACCAAGAAGGGGCCACAGATACGCAGTATTTT
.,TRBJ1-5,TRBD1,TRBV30,CAWSAGGSQPQHF,TGTGCCTGGAGTGCAGGGGGCAGCCAGCCCCAGCATTTT
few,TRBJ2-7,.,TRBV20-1,CSARDNQGREQYF,TGCAGTGCTAGAGATAACCAAGGTCGGGAGCAGTACTTC
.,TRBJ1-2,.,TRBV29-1,CSVVVKANYGYTF,TGCAGCGTTGTCGTCAAAGCTAACTATGGCTACACCTTC
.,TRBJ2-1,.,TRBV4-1,CASSPRWAIDEQFF,TGCGCCAGCAGCCCGCGATGGGCTATAGATGAGCAGTTCTTC
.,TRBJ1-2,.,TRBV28,CASSVGRDYGYTF,TGTGCCAGCAGTGTAGGCAGGGACTATGGCTACACCTTC
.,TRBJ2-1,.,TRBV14,CASSVTVGLGNEQFF,TGTGCCAGCAGTGTGACAGTCGGCCTGGGCAATGAGCAGTTCTTC
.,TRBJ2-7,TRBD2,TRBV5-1,CASSEALAGAYEQYF,TGCGCCAGCAGCGAGGCACTAGCGGGAGCCTACGAGCAGTACTTC
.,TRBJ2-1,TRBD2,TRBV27,CASGMAGGCEQFF,TGTGCCAGCGGGATGGCGGGAGGGTGTGAGCAGTTCTTC
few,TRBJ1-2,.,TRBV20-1,CSAVGLNYGYTF,TGCAGTGCTGTAGGACTAAACTATGGCTACACCTTC
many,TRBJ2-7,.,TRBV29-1,CSVGQNYEQYF,TGCAGCGTTGGACAGAACTACGAGCAGTACTTC
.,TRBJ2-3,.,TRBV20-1,CSAIRTSVLSTDTQYF,TGCAGTGCTATCCGTACTTCCGTCTTAAGCACAGATACGCAGTATTTT
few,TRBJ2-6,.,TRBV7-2,CASSFSRGATGANVLTF,TGTGCCAGCAGCTTTTCGAGGGGCGCGACTGGGGCCAACGTCCTGACTTTC
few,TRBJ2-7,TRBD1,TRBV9,CASSHSDRDPYEQYF,TGTGCCAGCAGCCATTCCGACAGGGACCCCTACGAGCAGTACTTC
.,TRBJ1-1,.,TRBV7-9,CASSLEMSKTEAFF,TGTGCCAGCAGCTTAGAAATGTCTAAGACTGAAGCTTTCTTT
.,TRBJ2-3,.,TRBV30,CAYTRFGAWDTQYF,TGTGCCTATACGAGGTTTGGGGCATGGGATACGCAGTATTTT
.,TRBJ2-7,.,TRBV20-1,CSAREALAYEQYF,TGCAGTGCTAGAGAGGCCCTAGCCTACGAGCAGTACTTC
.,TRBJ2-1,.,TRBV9,CASSVSSGASTNEQFF,TGTGCCAGCAGTGTAAGTAGCGGAGCTTCTACAAATGAGCAGTTCTTC